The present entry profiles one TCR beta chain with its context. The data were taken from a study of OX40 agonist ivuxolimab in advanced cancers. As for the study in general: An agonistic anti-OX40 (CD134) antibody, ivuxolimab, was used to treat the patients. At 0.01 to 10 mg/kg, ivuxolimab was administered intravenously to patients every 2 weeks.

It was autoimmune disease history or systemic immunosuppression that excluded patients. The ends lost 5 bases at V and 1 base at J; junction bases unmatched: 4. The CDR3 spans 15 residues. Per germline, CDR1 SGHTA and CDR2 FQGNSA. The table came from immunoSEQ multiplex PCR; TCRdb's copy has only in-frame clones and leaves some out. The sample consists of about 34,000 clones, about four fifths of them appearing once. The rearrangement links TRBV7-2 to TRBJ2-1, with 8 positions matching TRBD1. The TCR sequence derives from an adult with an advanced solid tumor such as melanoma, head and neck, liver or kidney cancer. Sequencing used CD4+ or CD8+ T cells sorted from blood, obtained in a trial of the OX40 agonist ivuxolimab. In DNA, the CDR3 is TGTGCCAGCAGCCTCCGACAGGGGTCCTACAATGAGCAGTTCTTC. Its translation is CASSLRQGSYNEQFF.